Included here is one T cell receptor (beta chain) sequence, with context. Its antigen is not identified. The same CDR3 is also encoded by other DNA sequences in this sample. This sample stems from a study of siplizumab effects on memory and regulatory T cells. Study conclusions and caveats: Naive versus memory phenotype went unassigned for roughly 80-96% of proliferating CD4+ or CD8+ clones. The diversity of naive T cells seemed greater than that of memory cells, and their alloresponse contribution seemed major. Siplizumab significantly decreased alloreactive sequences from unstimulated CD4+ memory cells. Versus around 25% in controls, the mappable alloreactive CD4+ clones averaged roughly 68% Treg-derived with siplizumab.

Generated by immunoSEQ multiplex PCR, the TCRdb table keeps only in-frame clones and is missing some. This sample carries tens of thousands of clones, around 96% of them seen once, and the ten largest clones take about 0.095%. The CDR3 consists of 15 residues. Germline CDR1 reads SGDLS; CDR2 reads YYNGEE. V lost 0 bases to trimming and J lost 5 bases; unmatched junction nucleotides: 7. The sample comprised naive CD8+ T cells sorted from blood. V is TRBV9 and J is TRBJ2-7; 8 bases match TRBD2. The TCR was taken from a human donor in good health. The CDR3 here is CASSVEGRGVNEQYF. CDR3 DNA sequence: TGTGCCAGCAGCGTAGAGGGGCGGGGGGTCAACGAGCAGTACTTC.